A single sample gave rise to the 32 T cell receptor beta chains below, sequenced in a study of blood T cells in healthy people across ages. Together with a sample-barcoded 5' primer, a J-beta primer mix was included in a second PCR lasting about 7 to 12 cycles. TCRdb re-called the 5' RACE reads with MiXCR, one entry per CDR3 protein. The sample includes 1.5 million to 2 million distinct CDR3 sequences, 28% of them seen just once. The sample comprised blood. These receptors came from a woman in her 30s in good health.

The rearrangement uses TRBV12-3 or TRBV12-4 and TRBJ2-7, with D maybe TRBD1 (6 bases). V dropped 5 bases and J dropped 6 bases, with 14 bases sitting between them. The CDR3 sequence is 13 residues long. CDR3 loop: CASSPTGYAEQYF. In DNA form, the CDR3 reads TGTGCCAGCAGTCCGACAGGTTATGCCGAGCAGTACTTC.

The sample holds a few counts of this clonotype. The rearrangement joins TRBV5-1 to TRBJ2-5, with TRBD1 matching 11 bases. The CDR3 has 15 amino acids. Per the germline V gene, CDR1 is SGHRS and CDR2 is YFSETQ. The V gene end was trimmed by 4 bases and the J gene end by 7 bases; junction bases not matched to a gene: 9. The CDR3 protein is CASSPGTGGSGTQYF. CDR3 sequence (DNA): TGCGCCAGCAGCCCCGGGACAGGGGGAAGTGGGACCCAGTACTTC.

V and J are TRBV12-3 or TRBV12-4 and TRBJ2-6; D remains ambiguous. There are 18 residues in the CDR3. The germline V and J ends were trimmed by 3 bases and 2 bases, with 17 bases remaining between them. For the CDR3, the DNA is TGTGCCAGCAGTTTCGATGGAAGCGTGTATGCTGGGGCCAACGTCCTGACTTTC. Its protein product is CASSFDGSVYAGANVLTF.

In this sample, this clonotype turned up many times. This sequence joins TRBV24-1 and TRBJ2-7, with 7 bases matching TRBD1. Per germline, CDR1 KGHDR and CDR2 SFDVKD. After removal of 6 bases from V and 5 bases from J, the junction contained 12 bases not matched to a gene. The CDR3 has 15 residues. The CDR3 DNA is TGTGCCACCAGTCACAGACAGGGAACATCGGACGAGCAGTACTTC. It codes for CATSHRQGTSDEQYF.

The chain couples TRBV6-1 to TRBJ1-5; D unresolved. This CDR3 comprises 14 residues. Germline values: CDR1 MNHNS, CDR2 SASEGT. V was pared by 2 bases and J by 2 bases, with 7 bases between. CDR3 in amino acids: CASSEWQGNQPQHF. In nucleotides, the CDR3 is TGTGCCAGCAGTGAATGGCAGGGCAATCAGCCCCAGCATTTT.

This sequence joins TRBV28 and TRBJ2-3; a possible D gene is TRBD1 (5 bases). The CDR3 has 15 amino acids. Germline V lookup: CDR1 MDHEN, CDR2 SYDVKM. Trimming took 6 bases from V and 3 from J, leaving 16 bases between them. CDR3 in DNA: TGTGCCAGCAGGCCCCAGGGCATCGGGACAGATACGCAGTATTTT. Residues: CASRPQGIGTDTQYF.

The gene calls are TRBV12-3 or TRBV12-4 and TRBJ2-3, with 13 bases identical to TRBD2. The CDR3 runs to 18 residues. V shed 4 bases, J shed 0 bases, and the junction held 7 bases outside the gene matches. The CDR3: CASSSWGLAGTSTDTQYF. CDR3 bases: TGTGCCAGCAGTTCCTGGGGACTAGCGGGAACTAGCACAGATACGCAGTATTTT.

In its sample, this clonotype was seen many times. The genes are TRBV18 and TRBJ1-1, with D unresolved. Deletions cut 4 bases from V and 2 bases from J, with 11 bases between. CDR3 size: 14 residues. The germline gives CDR1 KGHSH, CDR2 LQKENI. CDR3 DNA: TGTGCCAGCTCACTCCCGGGTCTTAACACTGAAGCTTTCTTT. It codes for CASSLPGLNTEAFF.

This clonotype was recorded many times. The V and J genes are TRBV7-9 and TRBJ2-4; D uncertain. In germline, CDR1 is SEHNR, CDR2 FQNEAQ (reference sequence). This CDR3 contains 13 residues. The V end was cut by 5 bases, the J end by 6 bases, with 11 bases between. In nucleotides, the CDR3 is TGTGCCAGCAGCCCGATGGATCTAAACATTCAGTACTTC. This sequence encodes CASSPMDLNIQYF.

The chain employs TRBV20-1 and TRBJ1-5, with 7 bases identical to TRBD1. The CDR3 is 15 amino acids. Germline V gene lookup returns CDR1 DFQATT and CDR2 SNEGSKA (reference sequence). The junction had 11 bases not matched to a gene; V was cut back by 5 bases and J by 4 bases. CDR3 sequence reads: CSARSGGTENQPQHF. In DNA, the CDR3 is TGCAGTGCTCGATCGGGGGGGACAGAAAATCAGCCCCAGCATTTT.

The V gene is TRBV7-2, the J gene TRBJ2-3; perhaps TRBD2 as D (6 bases). The CDR3 loop spans 16 amino acids. The germline CDR1 and CDR2 sequences are SGHTA and FQGNSA. Trimming cost V 1 base and J 0 bases, with 11 bases left between them. The CDR3 nucleotides read TGTGCCAGCAGCTTAGAGGGGACTCGTAGCACAGATACGCAGTATTTT. Residues: CASSLEGTRSTDTQYF.

There are a few counts of this clonotype. This sequence joins TRBV27 and TRBJ2-7; a possible D gene is TRBD2 (6 bases). In germline, CDR1 is MNHEY, CDR2 SMNVEV (reference sequence). Trimming pared 11 bases from V and 2 bases from J, leaving 19 bases between. CDR3 length: 14 residues. CDR3 loop: CAGEVSRGAYEQYF. CDR3 DNA: TGTGCCGGAGAAGTTTCGCGGGGAGCCTACGAGCAGTACTTC.

This clonotype was recorded many times. The chain links TRBV7-2 to TRBJ2-1; 7 nucleotides match TRBD2. The CDR3 is made up of 15 amino acids. In germline, CDR1 is SGHTA, CDR2 FQGNSA. V lost 3 bases, J lost 7 bases, and 9 bases stayed unmatched. This CDR3 is CASSLFGGSRNEQFF. In DNA, the CDR3 is TGTGCCAGCAGCTTGTTCGGCGGGAGCAGAAATGAGCAGTTCTTC.

A few counts support this clonotype. The chain uses TRBV29-1 and TRBJ1-2; D is unclear. Per germline, CDR1 SQVTM and CDR2 ANQGSEA. The CDR3 covers 12 residues. V lost 5 bases and J lost 2, with 9 bases in between. CDR3 protein: CSVSQSNYGYTF. DNA of the CDR3: TGCAGCGTTTCGCAAAGCAACTATGGCTACACCTTC.

V usage is TRBV10-3 and J usage is TRBJ1-2, with TRBD1 matching over 8 bases. Unmatched junction bases numbered 8, after V lost 2 bases and J lost 12 bases. The CDR3 is 13 residues long. Germline CDR1 is ENHRY and CDR2 is SYGVKD. CDR3 in amino acids: CAISERSAGGHTF. CDR3 DNA sequence: TGTGCCATCAGTGAGCGGTCGGCAGGGGGCCACACCTTC.

Note on this clonotype: Compared with germline, one end of the junction differs, possibly owing to a read error. V gene TRBV7-6 combines with J gene TRBJ2-5; no clear D gene. Germline-derived CDR1 and CDR2 are SGHVS and FNYEAQ. The length of the CDR3 is 12 residues. The CDR3 here is CASSFVKETQHF. In nucleotides, the CDR3 is TGTGCCAGCAGCTTCGTTAAAGAGACCCAGCACTTC.

This clonotype showed up just once. The V gene is TRBV6-6, the J gene TRBJ1-3; D is uncertain. CDR3 length: 15 amino acids. CDR1 and CDR2 (germline): MNHNY, SVGAGI (reference sequence). V dropped 6 bases and J dropped 6 bases, with 18 bases sitting between them. CDR3 region: CASRRTAGEANTIYF. CDR3 nucleotides: TGTGCCAGCAGACGGACCGCCGGTGAGGCAAACACCATATATTTT.

CDR3 in amino acids: CASSRTAERETQYF. As DNA, the CDR3 is TGTGCCAGCAGCCGAACGGCCGAGAGGGAGACCCAGTACTTC. The rearrangement links TRBV3-1 to TRBJ2-5, with unresolved D. V was clipped by 4 bases and J by 5 bases, with 14 bases between them. This CDR3 spans 14 amino acids. Germline V gives CDR1 LGHDT, CDR2 YNNKEL (reference sequence).

This clonotype showed up just once. This may stem from a read error, because a much larger clone lies one nucleotide away. The chain combines TRBV7-3 with TRBJ2-1, with 13 bases matching TRBD2. The CDR3 length is 17 residues. Per the germline V gene, CDR1 is SGHTA and CDR2 is FQGTGA. DNA of the CDR3: TGTGCCAACAGCTTAACAAGAACTAGCGGGGGGGCCAATGAGCAGTTCTTC. Its protein is CANSLTRTSGGANEQFF.

The chain carries TRBV5-1 and TRBJ1-5, with D uncertain. The CDR3 loop spans 13 amino acids. V gave up 0 bases and J gave up 7 bases, with 8 bases separating them. Per the germline V gene, CDR1 is SGHRS and CDR2 is YFSETQ. The CDR3 loop reads CASSLDGKQPQHF. In DNA, the CDR3 is TGCGCCAGCAGCTTGGACGGTAAACAGCCCCAGCATTTT. The full variable domain, completed using reference TRBV5-1 and TRBJ1-5, is KAGVTQTPRYLIKTRGQQVTLSCSPISGHRSVSWYQQTPGQGLQFLFEYFSETQRNKGNFPGRFSGRQFSNSRSEMNVSTLELGDSALYLCASSLDGKQPQHFGDGTRLSIL.

The chain combines TRBV20-1 with TRBJ1-2, with no clear D. Germline V lookup: CDR1 DFQATT, CDR2 SNEGSKA (reference sequence). The length of the CDR3 is 11 residues. Trimming removed 5 bases at V and 4 bases at J, with 8 bases between. For the CDR3, the DNA is TGCAGTGCTCGGCTTCTCTATGGCTACACCTTC. Translating gives CSARLLYGYTF.

The chain couples TRBV9 to TRBJ1-1, with D perhaps TRBD1 (6 bases). Germline V gives CDR1 SGDLS, CDR2 YYNGEE. The CDR3 runs to 18 residues. Trimming stripped 1 base from V and 3 bases from J, with 22 bases between. The CDR3 sequence is CASSVSIYGGGQDTEAFF. The CDR3 coding sequence is TGTGCCAGCAGCGTATCAATTTACGGTGGGGGGCAGGACACTGAAGCTTTCTTT.

This clonotype was counted ten times or more. The chain is built from TRBV7-2 and TRBJ1-2; the match to TRBD1 covers 11 bases. The CDR3 is 17 amino acids. Germline CDR1 reads SGHTA; CDR2 reads FQGNSA. The trim removed 1 base at V and 6 bases at J, leaving 10 bases unmatched. CDR3 coding DNA: TGTGCCAGCAGCTTAGGGGGAGCCGGACAGGGGGCGAATGGCTACACCTTC. Its translation: CASSLGGAGQGANGYTF.

This clonotype was observed a handful of times. The chain links TRBV20-1 to TRBJ2-5; D remains unclear. The V end was cut by 0 bases, the J end by 13 bases, with 12 bases between. Looked up from germline, CDR1 is DFQATT and CDR2 is SNEGSKA (reference sequence). CDR3 length: 11 amino acids. The chain's CDR3 is CSARDSSRTYF. In DNA, the CDR3 is TGCAGTGCTAGAGACAGTTCAAGGACGTACTTC.

This clonotype was seen a few times. One junction end does not reproduce the germline sequence, and a read error may be involved. The rearrangement joins TRBV28 to TRBJ2-3; 9 bases agree with TRBD2. The CDR3 loop spans 15 amino acids. Germline CDR1 is MDHEN and CDR2 is SYDVKM. As DNA, the CDR3 is TGTGCCAGCAGGGGGACTAGCCCTAGCACAGATACGCGGTATTTT. Translating gives CASRGTSPSTDTRYF.

There are a few counts of this clonotype. The rearrangement links TRBV5-1 to TRBJ1-6, with 12 positions matching TRBD1. Germline values: CDR1 SGHRS, CDR2 YFSETQ. This CDR3 comprises 16 residues. V lost 0 bases, J lost 7 bases, and 2 bases stayed unmatched. The CDR3 nucleotides read TGCGCCAGCAGCTTGGTTGGGACAGGGGGCAATTCACCCCTCCACTTT. It is translated as CASSLVGTGGNSPLHF.

This clonotype came up many times. The chain combines TRBV6-2 or TRBV6-3 with TRBJ2-7, with 7 bases lining up with TRBD1. The CDR3 is 13 residues long. The junction had 5 bases not matched to a gene; V was cut back by 6 bases and J by 3 bases. Germline lookup yields CDR1 MNHEY and CDR2 SVGEGT. CDR3 DNA sequence: TGTGCCAGCAGGACGACAGGGTTCTACGAGCAGTACTTC. Encoded protein: CASRTTGFYEQYF.

V is TRBV24-1 and J is TRBJ2-3, with 9 bases lining up with TRBD2. CDR1 and CDR2 (germline): KGHDR, SFDVKD. V was clipped by 2 bases and J by 2 bases; unmatched bases: 4. The CDR3 sequence is 16 residues long. This CDR3 reads CATSDSAGGPTDTQYF. The CDR3 DNA follows: TGTGCCACCAGTGATTCAGCGGGAGGCCCCACAGATACGCAGTATTTT.

The V call is TRBV6-1, the J call TRBJ1-5; D is unclear. Germline lookup yields CDR1 MNHNS and CDR2 SASEGT. The germline V and J ends were trimmed by 7 bases and 3 bases, with 10 bases remaining between them. The CDR3 loop spans 13 amino acids. This CDR3 is CASTLGNNQPQHF. The CDR3 bases are TGTGCCAGCACTTTGGGTAACAATCAGCCCCAGCATTTT.

This clonotype was recorded many times. The chain uses TRBV11-2 and TRBJ2-1; D ambiguous. The V and J ends lost 8 bases and 7 bases respectively, with 18 bases between them. This CDR3 is built from 14 residues. Germline lookup yields CDR1 SGHAT and CDR2 FQNNGV. The CDR3 spells CASRFTATRNEQFF. In nucleotides, the CDR3 is TGTGCCAGCCGATTTACCGCTACCAGGAATGAGCAGTTCTTC.

Concerning this clonotype: At one boundary the junction diverges from the germline segment, which might be a read error. This chain joins TRBV9 and TRBJ1-6, with 7 bases aligning to TRBD1. Germline V gene sequence: CDR1 SGDLS, CDR2 YYNGEE. The CDR3 is 14 residues long. The CDR3 nucleotides are TGTGCCAGCAGCGTAGGACAGGGTGGATCACCCCGCCACTTT. Translation gives CASSVGQGGSPRHF.

In this sample, this clonotype turned up a few times. The chain combines TRBV25-1 with TRBJ1-2; D is undetermined. V dropped 1 base and J dropped 2 bases, with 11 bases sitting between them. The CDR3 runs 15 residues. CDR1 and CDR2 (germline): MGHDK, SYGVNS. The CDR3 loop reads CASSEFSGRNYGYTF. The CDR3 DNA reads as TGTGCCAGCAGTGAATTCTCTGGACGGAACTATGGCTACACCTTC.